The rows below give T cell receptor beta chains drawn from one sample of a study of T-cell memory formation after mild COVID-19. One entry per CDR3 protein, called by TCRdb with MiXCR from the 5' RACE reads. The sample lists over 350,000 distinct CDR3 sequences, 16% occurring once. The sequencing input was PBMCs or a T cell subset sorted from them (not recorded which). These receptors were collected from a man in his late teens or twenties who had mild COVID-19 (a few samples of this study predate the infection). Cell type and time point are not known. CDR3s include the opening cysteine and the closing phenylalanine or tryptophan. A D gene is named only where the DNA matches it firmly. Clone sizes are given selectively: once, few, many, or a class where the clone is expanded.

DNA,CDR3,length,J,size,D,V
TGCGCCAGCAGCTTTGGGGGGTACTACTACGAGCAGTACTTC,CASSFGGYYYEQYF,14,TRBJ2-7,few,.,TRBV5-1
TGCGCCAGCAGCCCACAGGGTTTCGGTTCACCCCTCCACTTT,CASSPQGFGSPLHF,14,TRBJ1-6,.,.,TRBV5-1
TGCAGTGCTCCCCTGAGGGTCAGAGACGCAGCTAACTATGGCTACACCTTC,CSAPLRVRDAANYGYTF,17,TRBJ1-2,few,.,TRBV20-1
TGTGCCAGCAGCCCATATTCGGGGGAGCTTGAAAAACTGTTTTTT,CASSPYSGELEKLFF,15,TRBJ1-4,.,.,TRBV7-6
TGCGCCAGCAGCTTGGATGCTCTAGCCAAAAACATTCAGTACTTC,CASSLDALAKNIQYF,15,TRBJ2-4,few,.,TRBV5-1
TGTGCCAGCAGCGTAGGCGGGGGGACCTCCTACGAGCAGTACTTC,CASSVGGGTSYEQYF,15,TRBJ2-7,.,TRBD2,TRBV9
TGCGCCAGCAGCTTGGCGGGATTCTCTGGAAACACCATATATTTT,CASSLAGFSGNTIYF,15,TRBJ1-3,many,.,TRBV5-1
TGCGCCAGCAGCCAAGAATCGAATAGCGGCAACTACGAGCAGTACTTC,CASSQESNSGNYEQYF,16,TRBJ2-7,few,.,TRBV4-3
TGTGCCAGCAGCGATTTTTGGGGCATCCTTGGCACTGAAGCTTTCTTT,CASSDFWGILGTEAFF,16,TRBJ1-1,.,.,TRBV12-3/TRBV12-4
TGTGCCAGCAGCCGCCCCTTGGGGGGACACTCTGGGGCCAACGTCCTGACTTTC,CASSRPLGGHSGANVLTF,18,TRBJ2-6,many,.,TRBV6-2/TRBV6-3
TGCGCCAGCAGCTTCGACAGGCTAAACACTGAAGCTTTCTTT,CASSFDRLNTEAFF,14,TRBJ1-1,many,.,TRBV5-1
TGTGCCAGCAGTCCTACAGGGTTGGGCAATCAGCCCCAGCATTTT,CASSPTGLGNQPQHF,15,TRBJ1-5,.,.,TRBV12-3/TRBV12-4
TGTGCCAGCAGCCCAGAAAACCACCCCTTTTATGGCTACACCTTC,CASSPENHPFYGYTF,15,TRBJ1-2,few,.,TRBV7-3
TGTGCCAGCAGCAAGGATAGGAGGGGACCTACCGGGGAGCTGTTTTTT,CASSKDRRGPTGELFF,16,TRBJ2-2,.,.,TRBV11-2
TGCAGTGCTAGTTCTAGGGGGCTAGTTCAGCCCCAGCATTTT,CSASSRGLVQPQHF,14,TRBJ1-5,few,TRBD1,TRBV20-1
TGTGCCATCAGTGAGTACACCGGGACAGCCTACGAGCAGTACTTC,CAISEYTGTAYEQYF,15,TRBJ2-7,once,TRBD1,TRBV10-3
TGTGCCAGCAGCTTTGACAGGGATTCACCCCTCCACTTT,CASSFDRDSPLHF,13,TRBJ1-6,few,TRBD1,TRBV12-3/TRBV12-4
TGTGCCAGCAGCTTCTACAGGAACTCTGGGGCCAACGTCCTGACTTTC,CASSFYRNSGANVLTF,16,TRBJ2-6,few,.,TRBV5-4
TGTGCCAGCAATAGCCCAACTAGCGGGGCCACCGGGGAGCTGTTTTTT,CASNSPTSGATGELFF,16,TRBJ2-2,.,TRBD2,TRBV7-6
TGTGCCAGCAGTACGGACAGGGAAGGCTACACCTTC,CASSTDREGYTF,12,TRBJ1-2,.,TRBD1,TRBV12-3/TRBV12-4
TGTGCCAGCAGCCAAGCAAGTCTTCGGGACCCATCCTACGAGCAGTACTTC,CASSQASLRDPSYEQYF,17,TRBJ2-7,few,.,TRBV3-1
TGCGCCAGCAGCCCAGAACAGGGGGGTCGCGAGCAGTACTTC,CASSPEQGGREQYF,14,TRBJ2-7,few,TRBD1,TRBV5-1
TGTGCCAGCAGTTCGGGGGAGGACACCATATATTTT,CASSSGEDTIYF,12,TRBJ1-3,.,.,TRBV28
TGTGCCAGCAGCACATGGGCCCAGGTGCCTCAAGAGACCCAGTACTTC,CASSTWAQVPQETQYF,16,TRBJ2-5,.,.,TRBV7-9
TGTGCCAGCAGCTTATATGAGGGGAATGAGCAGTTCTTC,CASSLYEGNEQFF,13,TRBJ2-1,few,.,TRBV7-7
TGTGCCAGCAGTTTCGCCGAGAACACCGGGGAGCTGTTTTTT,CASSFAENTGELFF,14,TRBJ2-2,few,.,TRBV12-3/TRBV12-4
TGCAGTGCTAGAGGTCCAACGGGTAACTATGGCTACACCTTC,CSARGPTGNYGYTF,14,TRBJ1-2,.,.,TRBV20-1
TGTGCCAGCAGTTCAGTACGGGATGAGCAGTTCTTC,CASSSVRDEQFF,12,TRBJ2-1,.,.,TRBV28
TGTGCCATCAGTGATCATCAGGGCTCCTACGAGCAGTACTTC,CAISDHQGSYEQYF,14,TRBJ2-7,few,.,TRBV10-3
TGTGCCACCAGCCCTAGTCTCAATGAGCAGTTCTTC,CATSPSLNEQFF,12,TRBJ2-1,few,.,TRBV15
TGCGCCAGCAGCTTGGCGGTGGGGACTAATACGCAGTATTTT,CASSLAVGTNTQYF,14,TRBJ2-3,few,TRBD2,TRBV5-1
TGTGCCAGCCCCGATCCTTTGGCATTATCAGGGGCCAACGTCCTGACTTTC,CASPDPLALSGANVLTF,17,TRBJ2-6,few,.,TRBV7-8
TGTGCCAGCAGCATAGGCAGACAGGGGGGGACCTATGGCTACACCTTC,CASSIGRQGGTYGYTF,16,TRBJ1-2,.,TRBD1,TRBV9
TGCGCCAGCAGCCAACCCGACAGGGAGGGAGAGACCCAGTACTTC,CASSQPDREGETQYF,15,TRBJ2-5,.,.,TRBV4-1
TGTGCCAGCAGCTTGTTGGGGGCGACTAATGAAAAACTGTTTTTT,CASSLLGATNEKLFF,15,TRBJ1-4,few,.,TRBV5-5
TGTGCCAGCAGTTTAAGGCCCATCACGAGCACTGAAGCTTTCTTT,CASSLRPITSTEAFF,15,TRBJ1-1,.,.,TRBV28
TGTGCCAGCAGGCCGGGGGCCGGCAATCAGCCCCAGCATTTT,CASRPGAGNQPQHF,14,TRBJ1-5,.,.,TRBV27
TGTGCCAGCAGTTTGGGACTAAAGGGTGAGCAGTTCTTC,CASSLGLKGEQFF,13,TRBJ2-1,many,TRBD2,TRBV12-3/TRBV12-4
TGTGCCAGCAGTGGGACTAGCGGGGGCTACAATGAGCAGTTCTTC,CASSGTSGGYNEQFF,15,TRBJ2-1,many,TRBD2,TRBV6-5
TGTGCCAGCAACGCAGTCGACAGGATCTACGAGCAGTACTTC,CASNAVDRIYEQYF,14,TRBJ2-7,.,.,TRBV2